These 14 T cell receptor beta chains were sequenced from one sample in a study of blood T cells in healthy people across ages. Primers used in a second PCR of about 7 to 11 cycles were a sample-barcoded 5' primer and a J-beta primer mix. From the 5' RACE reads, TCRdb called clonotypes with MiXCR, one entry per CDR3 protein. The table shows about 970,000 distinct CDR3 sequences, with 51% occurring only once. Sequencing was performed on blood. The receptors come from a woman aged 60-75 years in good health.

This clonotype was seen only a few times. This chain uses TRBV4-3 with TRBJ2-1, with D unclear. The V gene lost 4 bases and the J gene lost 9 bases, with 13 bases spanning the gap. The CDR3 length is 13 residues. Germline V gene lookup returns CDR1 LGHNA and CDR2 YSLEER. In nucleotides, the CDR3 is TGCGCCAGCAGCCTGATTATCCATTCTGAGCAGTTCTTC. It yields the protein CASSLIIHSEQFF.

About this clonotype itself: A much larger clone lies one base from this, so it may be a read error. The chain carries TRBV20-1 and TRBJ2-7; D perhaps matches TRBD1 (6 bases). V lost 1 base to trimming and J lost 7 bases, with 17 bases between them. The germline gives CDR1 DFQATT, CDR2 SNEGSKA (reference sequence). The CDR3 spans 14 residues. The CDR3 here is CSARAQGQNNEQYF. In DNA form, the CDR3 reads TGCAGTGCTAGAGCCCAAGGACAGAACAATGAGCAGTACTTC.

V usage is TRBV9 and J usage is TRBJ2-5, with D possibly matching TRBD2 (7 bases). V was clipped by 0 bases and J by 1 base, with 13 bases between them. The CDR3 loop spans 16 amino acids. Germline V gene lookup returns CDR1 SGDLS and CDR2 YYNGEE. CDR3 in amino acids: CASSVVGGGVQETQYF. CDR3 bases: TGTGCCAGCAGCGTAGTAGGGGGAGGGGTCCAAGAGACCCAGTACTTC.

This clonotype was recorded at least ten times. The chain employs TRBV7-2 and TRBJ1-2; TRBD1 might be the D (5 bases). V was cut by 1 base and J by 5 bases, with 17 bases left in between. The CDR3 is made up of 16 amino acids. CDR1 is SGHTA and CDR2 is FQGNSA in the germline V gene. CDR3 in DNA: TGTGCCAGCAGCTTAGGGGGATTGGGGGTCGGTTATGGCTACACCTTC. Translation gives CASSLGGLGVGYGYTF.

This clonotype was seen only a few times. The chain carries TRBV7-2 and TRBJ2-3; 9 bases fit TRBD2. Per the germline V gene, CDR1 is SGHTA and CDR2 is FQGNSA. The ends lost 3 bases at V and 3 bases at J; junction bases unmatched: 4. This CDR3 region has 15 residues. The CDR3 sequence: CASSFLAGLTDTQYF. Here the CDR3 DNA reads TGTGCCAGCAGCTTCCTAGCGGGACTTACAGATACGCAGTATTTT. The variable domain in full, with the rest retrieved from reference TRBV7-2 and TRBJ2-3, is GAGVSQSPSNKVTEKGKDVELRCDPISGHTALYWYRQSLGQGLEFLIYFQGNSAPDKSGLPSDRFSAERTGGSVSTLTIQRTQQEDSAVYLCASSFLAGLTDTQYFGPGTRLTVL.

The chain uses TRBV6-6 and TRBJ2-7; 9 nucleotides agree with TRBD2. The CDR3 is 14 residues long. After removal of 5 bases from V and 2 bases from J, the junction contained 4 bases not matched to a gene. Germline CDR1 MNHNY, CDR2 SVGAGI (reference sequence). Here the CDR3 DNA reads TGTGCCAGCAGTATTAGCGGGAGCACCTACGAGCAGTACTTC. This sequence encodes CASSISGSTYEQYF.

The chain links TRBV21-1 to TRBJ1-4; TRBD1 is the table's D call and was not checked against the DNA. TRBV21-1 is assigned pseudogene status. The CDR3 consists of 14 residues. The CDR3 DNA sequence: TGTGCCAGCAGCACCGGACAGCTTAATGAAAAACTGTTTTTT. It is translated as CASSTGQLNEKLFF.

The rearrangement joins TRBV28 to TRBJ2-3, with D possibly being TRBD1 (5 bases). Looked up from germline, CDR1 is MDHEN and CDR2 is SYDVKM. The CDR3 is made up of 16 amino acids. The V and J ends lost 7 bases and 9 bases respectively, with 26 bases between them. CDR3 region: CASTTGGAVGLGTQYF. The DNA for the CDR3 is TGTGCCAGCACCACCGGTGGGGCGGTAGGCCTGGGGACGCAGTATTTT.

The chain employs TRBV3-1 and TRBJ2-5; unclear D gene. Trimming removed 1 base at V and 11 bases at J, with 11 bases between. From germline, CDR1 is LGHDT and CDR2 YNNKEL (reference sequence). The CDR3 has 12 amino acids. DNA for the CDR3: TGTGCCAGCAGCCAAGTTGAAACTAAGCAGTACTTC. Encoded protein: CASSQVETKQYF.

The chain employs TRBV20-1 and TRBJ1-2; D unresolved. This CDR3 spans 12 amino acids. CDR1 is DFQATT and CDR2 is SNEGSKA in the germline V gene (reference sequence). CDR3 DNA sequence: TGCAGCGCTGGAGGGTCTAACTATGGCTACACCTTC. It yields the protein CSAGGSNYGYTF.

This clonotype was found once. J is TRBJ2-4 and V is TRBV4-3; D gene uncertain. The end of the DNA fits TRBJ2-7 better, so the J call may be wrong. Germline loops: CDR1 LGHNA, CDR2 YSLEER. The CDR3 runs to 15 residues. CDR3: CASSQDPKNPYEQYF. In nucleotides, the CDR3 is TGCGCCAGCAGCCAAGATCCTAAGAACCCCTACGAGCAGTACTTC.

Worth noting for this clonotype: Being one base from a much bigger clone, this may be a read error. V gene TRBV20-1 combines with J gene TRBJ2-1, with D unclear. The germline V gene encodes CDR1 DFQATT and CDR2 SNEGSKA (reference sequence). The CDR3 is 16 amino acids. Trimming removed 7 bases from V and 13 bases from J, with 32 bases in between. CDR3 sequence reads: CSVSRIVVGGKETQFF. The CDR3 DNA reads as TGCAGTGTTAGCAGGATAGTTGTTGGCGGCAAAGAGACCCAGTTCTTC.

The CDR3 DNA is TGTGCCAGCAGCTTCTGGACAGGGGGCTATGGCTACACCTTC. This gives the protein CASSFWTGGYGYTF. The chain uses TRBV7-2 and TRBJ1-2, with TRBD1 matching over 10 bases. The V gene end was trimmed by 3 bases and the J gene end by 4 bases; junction bases not matched to a gene: 2. In germline, CDR1 is SGHTA, CDR2 FQGNSA. This CDR3 has 14 residues.

The chain employs TRBV6-5 and TRBJ1-1; 7 nucleotides line up with TRBD1. The germline gives CDR1 MNHEY, CDR2 SVGAGI. With V trimmed by 6 bases and J by 1 base, 5 bases remained unmatched. The CDR3 is 14 amino acids. CDR3 in DNA: TGTGCCAGCAGAGAACAGGGGACGAACACTGAAGCTTTCTTT. Protein: CASREQGTNTEAFF.